This T cell receptor beta chain was obtained from a study of CD8+ T cells in alopecia areata. Study overall: The study gave treated patients oral tofacitinib at 5 to 10 mg twice daily. General study results and limits: Affected lesional scalp, above all in alopecia totalis/universalis, was more clonal than normal scalp.

The table lists this clone with a few counts. What it binds is unknown. The treatment is: oral pan-JAK inhibitor, 5-10 mg twice daily. Sorted out of PBMCs were CD4+ T cells and CD8+ T cells. Sequencing used cDNA as its template, made by extracting RNA and reverse transcribing it. Assay: immunoSEQ multiplex PCR; the TCRdb copy retains only in-frame clones and omits some. The table lists about 180,000 clones, 53% of them singletons. Germline V gene sequence: CDR1 SGHRS, CDR2 YFSETQ. This CDR3 region has 16 residues. The V gene lost 3 bases and the J gene lost 0 bases, with 15 bases spanning the gap. The sequences come from CD8+ T cells sorted from blood, collected at week 24, from a patient treated with tofacitinib. The chain is built from TRBV5-1 and TRBJ2-5; D not certain. This TCR came from a human donor with alopecia areata. The CDR3 DNA is TGCGCCAGCAGCTCGAGGACCTTGCAGGACCAAGAGACCCAGTACTTC. It yields the protein CASSSRTLQDQETQYF.